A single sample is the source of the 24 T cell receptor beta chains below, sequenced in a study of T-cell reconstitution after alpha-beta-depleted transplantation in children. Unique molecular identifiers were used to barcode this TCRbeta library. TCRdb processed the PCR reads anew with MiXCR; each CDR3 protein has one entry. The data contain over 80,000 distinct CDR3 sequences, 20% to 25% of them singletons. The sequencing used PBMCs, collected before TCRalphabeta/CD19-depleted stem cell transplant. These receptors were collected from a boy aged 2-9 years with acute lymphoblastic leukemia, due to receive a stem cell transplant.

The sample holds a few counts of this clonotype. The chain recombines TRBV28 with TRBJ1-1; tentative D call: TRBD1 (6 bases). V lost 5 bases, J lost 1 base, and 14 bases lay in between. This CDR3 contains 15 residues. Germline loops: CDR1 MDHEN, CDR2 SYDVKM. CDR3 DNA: TGTGCCAGCAGTCCATTGACAGGAAAGAACACTGAAGCTTTCTTT. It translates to CASSPLTGKNTEAFF.

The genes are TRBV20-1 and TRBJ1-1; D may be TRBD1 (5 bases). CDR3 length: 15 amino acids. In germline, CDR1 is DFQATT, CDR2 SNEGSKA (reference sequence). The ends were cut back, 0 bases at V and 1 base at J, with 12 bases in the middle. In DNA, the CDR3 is TGCAGTGCTAGAGATTGGGGGGGAGAGAACACTGAAGCTTTCTTT. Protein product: CSARDWGGENTEAFF.

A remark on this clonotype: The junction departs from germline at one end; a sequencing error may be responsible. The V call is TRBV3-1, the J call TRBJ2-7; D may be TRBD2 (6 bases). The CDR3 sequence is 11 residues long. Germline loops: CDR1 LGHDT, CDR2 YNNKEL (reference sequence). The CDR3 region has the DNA TGTGCCAGCAGCCTCGGGAGCGAACGGAACTTC. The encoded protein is CASSLGSERNF.

As DNA, the CDR3 is TGTGCCAGCAGTCGATCTAGCAAGGGGAACATTCAGTACTTC. This codes for CASSRSSKGNIQYF. This rearrangement joins TRBV12-3 or TRBV12-4 to TRBJ2-4; perhaps D is TRBD1 or TRBD2 (5 bases each). The CDR3 covers 14 residues. V was pared by 5 bases and J by 7 bases, with 15 bases between.

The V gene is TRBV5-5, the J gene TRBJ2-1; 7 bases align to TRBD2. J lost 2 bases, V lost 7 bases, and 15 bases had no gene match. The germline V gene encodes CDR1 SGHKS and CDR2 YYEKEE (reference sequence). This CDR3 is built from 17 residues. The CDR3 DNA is TGTGCCAGCGGACCCATTCCTAGCGGACTAACCTACAATGAGCAGTTCTTC. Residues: CASGPIPSGLTYNEQFF.

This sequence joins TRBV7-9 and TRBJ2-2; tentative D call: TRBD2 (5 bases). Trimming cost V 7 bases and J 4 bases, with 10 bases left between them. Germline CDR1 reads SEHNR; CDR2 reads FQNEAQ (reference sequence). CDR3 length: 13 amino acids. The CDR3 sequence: CASTGSGTGELFF. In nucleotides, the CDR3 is TGTGCCAGCACCGGAAGCGGCACCGGGGAGCTGTTTTTT.

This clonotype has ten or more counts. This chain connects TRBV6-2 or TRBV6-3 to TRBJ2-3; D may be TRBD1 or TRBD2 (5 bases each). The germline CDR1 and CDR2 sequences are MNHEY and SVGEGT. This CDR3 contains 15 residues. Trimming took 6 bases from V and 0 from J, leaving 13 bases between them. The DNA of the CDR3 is TGTGCCAGCAGCCACGGGACGCCAAGCACAGATACGCAGTATTTT. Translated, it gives CASSHGTPSTDTQYF.

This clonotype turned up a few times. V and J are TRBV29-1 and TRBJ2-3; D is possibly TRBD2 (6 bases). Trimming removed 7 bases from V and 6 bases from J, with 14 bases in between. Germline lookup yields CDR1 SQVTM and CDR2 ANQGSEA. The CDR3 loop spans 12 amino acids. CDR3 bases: TGCAGCGCCGGGAGCCTGGCGGATACGCAGTATTTT. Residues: CSAGSLADTQYF.

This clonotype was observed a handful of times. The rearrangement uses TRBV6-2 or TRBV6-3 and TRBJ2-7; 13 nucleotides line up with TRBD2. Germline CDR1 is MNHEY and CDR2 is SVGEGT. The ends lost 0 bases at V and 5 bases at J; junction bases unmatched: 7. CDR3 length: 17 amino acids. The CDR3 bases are TGTGCCAGCAGTTACTCGATACTAGCGGGAGGGCCTAACGAGCAGTACTTC. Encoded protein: CASSYSILAGGPNEQYF.

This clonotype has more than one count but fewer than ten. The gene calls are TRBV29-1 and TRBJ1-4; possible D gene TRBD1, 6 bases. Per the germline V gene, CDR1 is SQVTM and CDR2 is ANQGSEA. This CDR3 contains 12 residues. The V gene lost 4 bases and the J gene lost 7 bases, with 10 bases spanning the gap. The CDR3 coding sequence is TGCAGCGTTGGTAGGGACACTGAAAAACTGTTTTTT. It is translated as CSVGRDTEKLFF.

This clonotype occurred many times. CDR3 in DNA: TGTGCCAGCAGGGGGACTAGCGGGAGCACGGACACCGGGGAGCTGTTTTTT. Protein product: CASRGTSGSTDTGELFF. J is TRBJ2-2 and V is TRBV28; TRBD2 aligns across 14 bases. Germline V gene lookup returns CDR1 MDHEN and CDR2 SYDVKM. The CDR3 runs to 17 residues. V shed 6 bases, J shed 3 bases, and the junction held 6 bases outside the gene matches.

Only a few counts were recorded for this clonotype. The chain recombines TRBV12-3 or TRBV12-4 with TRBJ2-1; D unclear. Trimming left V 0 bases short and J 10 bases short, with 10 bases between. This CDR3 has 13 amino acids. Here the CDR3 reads CASSLAMQREQFF. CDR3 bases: TGTGCCAGCAGTTTAGCGATGCAGCGCGAGCAGTTCTTC.

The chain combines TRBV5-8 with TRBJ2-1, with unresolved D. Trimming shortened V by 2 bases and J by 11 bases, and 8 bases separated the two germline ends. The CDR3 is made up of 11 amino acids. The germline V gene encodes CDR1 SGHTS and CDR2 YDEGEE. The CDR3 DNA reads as TGTGCCAGCAGCTTAGAGGTGAAGCAGTTCTTC. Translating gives CASSLEVKQFF.

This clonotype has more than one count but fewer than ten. The CDR3 sequence: CASSRRGEGLYNEQFF. For the CDR3, the DNA is TGTGCCAGCAGCCGAAGGGGGGAGGGCCTATACAATGAGCAGTTCTTC. V and J are TRBV7-2 and TRBJ2-1; D is possibly TRBD2 (7 bases). The length of the CDR3 is 16 residues. The V gene lost 5 bases and the J gene lost 4 bases, with 18 bases spanning the gap. In germline, CDR1 is SGHTA, CDR2 FQGNSA.

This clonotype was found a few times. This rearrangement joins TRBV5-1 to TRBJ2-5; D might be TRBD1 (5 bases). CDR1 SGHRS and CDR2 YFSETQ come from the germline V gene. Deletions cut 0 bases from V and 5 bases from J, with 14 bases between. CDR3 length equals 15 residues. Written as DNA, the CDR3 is TGCGCCAGCAGCTTGGAACTCGCCAACAGGGAGACCCAGTACTTC. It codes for CASSLELANRETQYF.

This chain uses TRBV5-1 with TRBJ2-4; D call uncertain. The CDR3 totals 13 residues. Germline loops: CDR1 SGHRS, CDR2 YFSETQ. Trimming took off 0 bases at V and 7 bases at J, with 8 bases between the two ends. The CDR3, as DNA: TGCGCCAGCAGCTTGGTACTGGGCAACATTCAGTACTTC. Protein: CASSLVLGNIQYF.

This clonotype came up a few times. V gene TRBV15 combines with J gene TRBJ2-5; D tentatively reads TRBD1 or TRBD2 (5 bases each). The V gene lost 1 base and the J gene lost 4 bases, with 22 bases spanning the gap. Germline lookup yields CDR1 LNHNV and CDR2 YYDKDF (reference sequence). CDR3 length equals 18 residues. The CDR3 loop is CATSRVRWGTASGETQYF. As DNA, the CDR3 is TGTGCCACCAGCAGAGTCCGGTGGGGGACCGCCAGTGGAGAGACCCAGTACTTC.

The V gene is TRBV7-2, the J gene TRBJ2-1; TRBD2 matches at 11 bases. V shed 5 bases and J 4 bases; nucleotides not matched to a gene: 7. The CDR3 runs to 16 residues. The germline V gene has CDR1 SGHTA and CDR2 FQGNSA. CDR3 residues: CASSTLAGGGYNEQFF. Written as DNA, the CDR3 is TGTGCCAGCAGCACCCTAGCGGGAGGCGGGTACAATGAGCAGTTCTTC.

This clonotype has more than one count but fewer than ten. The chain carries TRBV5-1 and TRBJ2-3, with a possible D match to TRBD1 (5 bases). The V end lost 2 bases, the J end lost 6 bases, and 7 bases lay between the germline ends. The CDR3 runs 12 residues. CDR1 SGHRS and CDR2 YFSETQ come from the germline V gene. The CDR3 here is CASSFSGDTQYF. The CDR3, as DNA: TGCGCCAGCAGCTTCTCAGGGGATACGCAGTATTTT.

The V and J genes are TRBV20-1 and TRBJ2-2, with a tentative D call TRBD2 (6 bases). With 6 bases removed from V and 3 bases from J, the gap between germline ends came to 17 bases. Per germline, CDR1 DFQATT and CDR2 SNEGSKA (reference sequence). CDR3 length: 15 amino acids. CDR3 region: CSAPERRGHTGELFF. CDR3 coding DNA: TGCAGTGCCCCAGAGAGGAGGGGCCACACCGGGGAGCTGTTTTTT.

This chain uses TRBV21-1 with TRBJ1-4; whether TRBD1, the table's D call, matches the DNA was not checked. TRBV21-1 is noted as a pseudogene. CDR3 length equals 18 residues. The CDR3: CARQMKPQQGVPNEKLFF. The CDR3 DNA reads TGTGCCAGACAAATGAAACCGCAACAGGGTGTACCTAATGAAAAACTGTTTTTT.

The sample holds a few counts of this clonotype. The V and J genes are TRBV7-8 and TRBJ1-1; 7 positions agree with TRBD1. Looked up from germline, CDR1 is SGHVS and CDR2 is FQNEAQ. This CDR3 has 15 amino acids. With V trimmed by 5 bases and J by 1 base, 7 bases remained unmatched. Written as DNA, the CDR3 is TGTGCCAGCAGCCCAGGGACAGCTACGAACACTGAAGCTTTCTTT. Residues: CASSPGTATNTEAFF.

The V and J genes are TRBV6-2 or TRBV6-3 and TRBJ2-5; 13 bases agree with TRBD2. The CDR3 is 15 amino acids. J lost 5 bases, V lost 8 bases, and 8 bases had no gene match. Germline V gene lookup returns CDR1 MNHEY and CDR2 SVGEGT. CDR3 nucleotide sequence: TGTGCCAGCGGGGAAGGACTAGCGGGAGTTGAGACCCAGTACTTC. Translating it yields CASGEGLAGVETQYF.

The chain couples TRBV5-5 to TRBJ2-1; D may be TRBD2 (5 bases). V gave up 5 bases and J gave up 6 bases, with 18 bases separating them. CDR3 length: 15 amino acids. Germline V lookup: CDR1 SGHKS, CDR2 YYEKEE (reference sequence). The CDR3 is CASSPLVSYGNEQFF. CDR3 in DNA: TGTGCCAGCAGTCCACTAGTCTCTTATGGCAATGAGCAGTTCTTC.